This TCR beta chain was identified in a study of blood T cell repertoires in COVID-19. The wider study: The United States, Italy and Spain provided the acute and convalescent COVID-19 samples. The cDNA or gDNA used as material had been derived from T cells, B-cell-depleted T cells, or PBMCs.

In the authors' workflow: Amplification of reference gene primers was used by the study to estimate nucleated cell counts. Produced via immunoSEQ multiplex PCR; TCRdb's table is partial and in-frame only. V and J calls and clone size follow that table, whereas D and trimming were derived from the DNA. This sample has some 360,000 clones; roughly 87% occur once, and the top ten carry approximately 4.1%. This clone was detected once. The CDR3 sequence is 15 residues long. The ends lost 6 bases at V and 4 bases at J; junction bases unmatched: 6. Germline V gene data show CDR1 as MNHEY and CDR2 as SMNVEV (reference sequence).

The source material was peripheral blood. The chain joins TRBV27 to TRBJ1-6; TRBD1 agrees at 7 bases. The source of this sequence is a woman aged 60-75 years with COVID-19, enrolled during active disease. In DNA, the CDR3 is TGTGCCAGCAGCCAACCGGACAGGTATAATTCACCCCTCCACTTT. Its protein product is CASSQPDRYNSPLHF.